Below are 32 T cell receptor beta chains sequenced from a single sample in a study of T cell changes during pregnancy in multiple sclerosis. Only in-frame clones appear in the TCRdb table, and some are missing; sequencing was by immunoSEQ multiplex PCR. The sample carries roughly 73,000 clones, over 85% recorded once. Sequencing was performed on peripheral blood, taken in the second trimester of pregnancy. The receptors shown here come from a female donor in good health, enrolled as a control in a pregnancy study.

The V and J genes are TRBV7-2 and TRBJ2-5, with 12 bases identical to TRBD2. The CDR3 runs to 15 residues. With V trimmed by 3 bases and J by 2 bases, 1 base remained unmatched. CDR1 is SGHTA and CDR2 is FQGNSA in the germline V gene. CDR3 DNA: TGTGCCAGCAGCTTTCTAGCGGGGGGGCAAGAGACCCAGTACTTC. Protein product: CASSFLAGGQETQYF.

V usage is TRBV4-3 and J usage is TRBJ1-2; 10 bases agree with TRBD1. The V gene end was trimmed by 0 bases and the J gene end by 8 bases; junction bases not matched to a gene: 9. There are 16 residues in the CDR3. Germline CDR1 LGHNA, CDR2 YSLEER. The CDR3: CASSQDGDRGPYGYTF. The CDR3 DNA reads TGCGCCAGCAGCCAAGATGGAGACAGGGGGCCCTACGGCTACACCTTC.

The J gene is TRBJ1-5, the V gene TRBV7-2; D uncertain. This CDR3 is 16 amino acids long. Germline V gene data show CDR1 as SGHTA and CDR2 as FQGNSA. V lost 5 bases and J lost 0, with 14 bases in between. The CDR3 DNA reads TGTGCCAGCAGCCCCACAGAATTCCTTAGCAATCAGCCCCAGCATTTT. This gives the protein CASSPTEFLSNQPQHF.

Worth noting for this clone: Its ends do not fully match the called genes, so a read error is possible. This chain uses TRBV6-1 with TRBJ2-7; D is perhaps TRBD1 (6 bases). This CDR3 has 11 amino acids. Germline lookup yields CDR1 MNHNS and CDR2 SASEGT. The CDR3 coding sequence is TGTGCCAGCAGTGGGCAGGGGCGCAACTCGTTC. Translation gives CASSGQGRNSF.

V gene TRBV7-6 combines with J gene TRBJ1-6, with D perhaps TRBD1 (6 bases). This CDR3 comprises 17 residues. V gave up 1 base and J gave up 7 bases, with 17 bases separating them. Germline V gene sequence: CDR1 SGHVS, CDR2 FNYEAQ. CDR3 sequence (DNA): TGTGCCAGCAGCTTAGGGGGCAGGGGTGAGATCAATTCACCCCTCCACTTT. Translation gives CASSLGGRGEINSPLHF.

This rearrangement joins TRBV7-6 to TRBJ2-3; 9 bases are a match to TRBD1. The CDR3 length is 14 residues. Germline V gene data show CDR1 as SGHVS and CDR2 as FNYEAQ. Germline trimming cut 9 bases from V and 3 bases from J; bases unmatched to any gene: 7. This CDR3 reads CARIWTGVTDTQYF. The CDR3 DNA reads as TGTGCCAGAATTTGGACAGGGGTAACAGATACGCAGTATTTT. The whole variable domain, filled in from reference TRBV7-6 and TRBJ2-3, reads GAGVSQSPRYKVTKRGQDVALRCDPISGHVSLYWYRQALGQGPEFLTYFNYEAQQDKSGLPNDRFSAERPEGSISTLTIQRTEQRDSAMYRCARIWTGVTDTQYFGPGTRLTVL.

This clone was picked up one time. The chain combines TRBV6-1 with TRBJ1-5, with 7 bases identical to TRBD1. CDR1 is MNHNS and CDR2 is SASEGT in the germline V gene. V was pared by 7 bases and J by 3 bases, with 6 bases of the junction left unmatched. The CDR3 loop spans 14 amino acids. CDR3 sequence (DNA): TGTGCCAGCAACCCGACAGGGTCCAATCAGCCCCAGCATTTT. This gives the protein CASNPTGSNQPQHF.

J is TRBJ2-2 and V is TRBV13; D unclear. CDR3 size: 14 residues. CDR1 is PRHDT, CDR2 FYEKMQ, per germline (reference sequence). Trimming removed 5 bases from V and 4 bases from J, with 11 bases in between. The CDR3 DNA reads as TGTGCCAGCAGCCTCTTAAGAGCCACCGGGGAGCTGTTTTTT. It codes for CASSLLRATGELFF.

The rearrangement links TRBV2 to TRBJ2-7, with 13 nucleotides matching TRBD2. CDR3 length: 13 residues. With 8 bases clipped from V and 6 bases from J, the junction kept 4 bases outside the gene matches. CDR1 is SNHLY and CDR2 is FYNNEI in the germline V gene. This chain's CDR3 is CASQGLAGREQYF. The DNA for the CDR3 is TGTGCCAGCCAGGGACTAGCGGGGCGCGAGCAGTACTTC.

The chain has TRBV6-5 and TRBJ2-7; D might be TRBD1 (6 bases). The CDR3 runs 14 residues. Germline CDR1 reads MNHEY; CDR2 reads SVGAGI. The V end was cut by 2 bases, the J end by 5 bases, with 13 bases between. The CDR3 nucleotides read TGTGCCAGCAGTTACGACAGGAGAAGCGACGAGCAGTACTTC. Its translation is CASSYDRRSDEQYF.

The chain links TRBV5-3 to TRBJ2-3, with TRBD2 identical over 10 bases. TRBV5-3 is classed as an ORF, of uncertain function. The CDR3 loop spans 16 amino acids. Trimming at V came to 0 bases and at J to 2 bases, leaving 3 bases not matched to a gene. The DNA of the CDR3 is TGTGCCAGAAGCTTGGAAGGACTAGCGGTCACAGATACGCAGTATTTT. Translating it yields CARSLEGLAVTDTQYF.

V is TRBV28 and J is TRBJ2-1, with D maybe TRBD1 (7 bases). This CDR3 is 14 amino acids long. Trimming took 5 bases from V and 7 from J, leaving 15 bases between them. CDR1 is MDHEN, CDR2 SYDVKM, per germline. The chain's CDR3 is CASSIETGRNEQFF. The DNA for the CDR3 is TGTGCCAGCAGTATCGAGACAGGGAGGAATGAGCAGTTCTTC. Combining the CDR3 with reference TRBV28 and TRBJ2-1 gives the whole variable domain DVKVTQSSRYLVKRTGEKVFLECVQDMDHENMFWYRQDPGLGLRLIYFSYDVKMKEKGDIPEGYSVSREKKERFSLILESASTNQTSMYLCASSIETGRNEQFFGPGTRLTVL.

The count of this clone is one. This sequence joins TRBV27 and TRBJ1-1; no reliable D call. This CDR3 region has 13 residues. Germline V gene lookup returns CDR1 MNHEY and CDR2 SMNVEV (reference sequence). V was pared by 5 bases and J by 6 bases, with 13 bases between. DNA for the CDR3: TGTGCCAGCAGTGCCGGCGGAAGCCCTGAAGCTTTCTTT. This translates into CASSAGGSPEAFF.

This sequence joins TRBV2 and TRBJ2-1; 7 bases line up with TRBD1. Germline V gene lookup returns CDR1 SNHLY and CDR2 FYNNEI. The junction had 1 base not matched to a gene; V was cut back by 6 bases and J by 8 bases. The CDR3 extends over 11 amino acids. In DNA form, the CDR3 reads TGTGCCAGCAGGCAGGGGGATGAGCAGTTCTTC. Amino acid sequence: CASRQGDEQFF. The complete variable domain, with remaining parts taken from reference TRBV2 and TRBJ2-1, reads EPEVTQTPSHQVTQMGQEVILRCVPISNHLYFYWYRQILGQKVEFLVSFYNNEISEKSEIFDDQFSVERPDGSNFTLKIRSTKLEDSAMYFCASRQGDEQFFGPGTRLTVL.

The chain has TRBV7-2 and TRBJ2-2; 8 bases agree with TRBD1. In germline, CDR1 is SGHTA, CDR2 FQGNSA. This CDR3 region has 15 residues. Unmatched junction bases numbered 3, after V lost 6 bases and J lost 0 bases. The DNA for the CDR3 is TGTGCCAGCAGGGACAGGGTCCCGAACACCGGGGAGCTGTTTTTT. It specifies CASRDRVPNTGELFF.

The chain combines TRBV9 with TRBJ2-1, with D hard to call. This CDR3 comprises 14 residues. Germline V gene data show CDR1 as SGDLS and CDR2 as YYNGEE. The germline V and J ends were trimmed by 2 bases and 2 bases, with 8 bases remaining between them. The CDR3 reads CASSVGQTYNEQFF. The DNA of the CDR3 is TGTGCCAGCAGCGTTGGTCAGACCTACAATGAGCAGTTCTTC.

V gene TRBV5-6 combines with J gene TRBJ1-3, with a weak D call TRBD1 (5 bases). This CDR3 region has 16 residues. The V and J ends lost 1 base and 2 bases respectively, with 13 bases between them. In germline, CDR1 is SGHDT, CDR2 YYEEEE. The CDR3 here is CASSLPGDGPGNTIYF. CDR3 in DNA: TGTGCCAGCAGCTTGCCGGGGGATGGTCCTGGAAACACCATATATTTT.

The chain combines TRBV7-9 with TRBJ1-1; D uncertain. V lost 6 bases, J lost 0 bases, and 23 bases lay in between. Germline assignment: CDR1 SEHNR and CDR2 FQNEAQ (reference sequence). This CDR3 region has 18 residues. Here the CDR3 DNA reads TGTGCCAGCAGGCCTTCCGGGATACAAAGAGCCGTGAACACTGAAGCTTTCTTT. As protein: CASRPSGIQRAVNTEAFF.

The V call is TRBV7-9, the J call TRBJ1-6; 9 bases are shared with TRBD1. Germline V gene data show CDR1 as SEHNR and CDR2 as FQNEAQ (reference sequence). J gave up 6 bases and V 4 bases, and 7 bases lay outside the gene matches. The CDR3 is 16 residues long. DNA for the CDR3: TGTGCCAGCAGCTGGGGACAGGGAGGAGGTAATTCACCCCTCCACTTT. Its translation is CASSWGQGGGNSPLHF. Using reference TRBV7-9 and TRBJ1-6 for the parts outside the CDR3, the full variable domain is DTGVSQNPRHKITKRGQNVTFRCDPISEHNRLYWYRQTLGQGPEFLTYFQNEAQLEKSRLLSDRFSAERPKGSFSTLEIQRTEQGDSAMYLCASSWGQGGGNSPLHFGNGTRLTVT.

This clone was observed a handful of times. The J gene is TRBJ1-6, the V gene TRBV6-5; unclear D gene. The CDR3 is made up of 13 amino acids. The V end was cut by 7 bases, the J end by 10 bases, with 14 bases between. Germline assignment: CDR1 MNHEY and CDR2 SVGAGI. The CDR3 DNA is TGTGCCAGCACGGCAAGGGAGCGGTCACCCCTCCACTTT. It is translated as CASTARERSPLHF.

The chain employs TRBV5-8 and TRBJ2-2, with 9 bases that match TRBD1. The CDR3 spans 15 residues. With V trimmed by 4 bases and J by 4 bases, 5 bases remained unmatched. From germline, CDR1 is SGHTS and CDR2 YDEGEE. CDR3 in amino acids: CASSTDRGGTGELFF. CDR3 nucleotides: TGTGCCAGCAGCACGGACAGGGGTGGCACCGGGGAGCTGTTTTTT.

This sequence joins TRBV14 and TRBJ2-7; the D gene is possibly TRBD2 (5 bases). The CDR3 consists of 15 residues. Per germline, CDR1 SGHDN and CDR2 FVKESK. The ends were cut back, 0 bases at V and 0 bases at J, with 9 bases in the middle. Here the CDR3 reads CASSQERAPSYEQYF. Here the CDR3 DNA reads TGTGCCAGCAGCCAAGAGCGGGCCCCCTCCTACGAGCAGTACTTC.

J is TRBJ1-1 and V is TRBV30; tentatively, D is TRBD1 (5 bases). This CDR3 contains 13 residues. In germline, CDR1 is GTSNPN, CDR2 SVGIG (reference sequence). V was shortened by 5 bases and J by 1 base, with 11 bases between the two germline ends. This CDR3 reads CAWEEGRNTEAFF. The CDR3 DNA is TGTGCCTGGGAGGAGGGGAGGAACACTGAAGCTTTCTTT.

The J gene is TRBJ2-3, the V gene TRBV7-2, with TRBD1 as a possible D gene (5 bases). V lost 1 base and J lost 7, with 18 bases in between. CDR1 and CDR2 from the germline V gene are SGHTA and FQGNSA. The CDR3 consists of 16 residues. In nucleotides, the CDR3 is TGTGCCAGCAGCTTAGTGGGCAGGGCCCCATCATATACGCAGTATTTT. This sequence encodes CASSLVGRAPSYTQYF. The entire variable domain, with the rest obtained from reference TRBV7-2 and TRBJ2-3, is as follows: GAGVSQSPSNKVTEKGKDVELRCDPISGHTALYWYRQSLGQGLEFLIYFQGNSAPDKSGLPSDRFSAERTGGSVSTLTIQRTQQEDSAVYLCASSLVGRAPSYTQYFGPGTRLTVL.

The chain joins TRBV6-5 to TRBJ1-2; a possible D gene is TRBD1 (5 bases). Per germline, CDR1 MNHEY and CDR2 SVGAGI. CDR3 size: 13 residues. Deletions cut 2 bases from V and 8 bases from J, with 12 bases between. The CDR3 bases are TGTGCCAGCAGTTACGACAGCTTGCGGGGCTACACCTTC. Translated, it gives CASSYDSLRGYTF.

This sequence joins TRBV5-4 and TRBJ2-5, with 8 bases fitting TRBD2. The CDR3 consists of 14 residues. Trimming removed 3 bases from V and 4 bases from J; junction bases left unmatched: 5. The germline gives CDR1 SGHNT, CDR2 YYREEE (reference sequence). The CDR3 DNA is TGTGCCAGCAGCTGGAGCGGGGGATCAGAGACCCAGTACTTC. Translation: CASSWSGGSETQYF.

The V gene is TRBV9, the J gene TRBJ2-5; possibly TRBD1 for D (7 bases). This CDR3 has 15 amino acids. Trimming removed 4 bases at V and 4 bases at J, with 17 bases between. Germline values: CDR1 SGDLS, CDR2 YYNGEE. The CDR3 protein is CASSPRRDRRETQYF. The CDR3 nucleotides read TGTGCCAGCAGCCCACGGAGGGACAGAAGAGAGACCCAGTACTTC. The full variable domain, completed using reference TRBV9 and TRBJ2-5, is DSGVTQTPKHLITATGQRVTLRCSPRSGDLSVYWYQQSLDQGLQFLIQYYNGEERAKGNILERFSAQQFPDLHSELNLSSLELGDSALYFCASSPRRDRRETQYFGPGTRLLVL.

The chain employs TRBV7-9 and TRBJ1-5; possible D gene TRBD1, 6 bases. CDR1 and CDR2 from the germline V gene are SEHNR and FQNEAQ (reference sequence). The CDR3 consists of 15 residues. V was pared by 2 bases and J by 5 bases, with 13 bases between. CDR3 protein: CASSLSGDLDQPQHF. The CDR3 coding sequence is TGTGCCAGCAGCTTATCAGGGGACCTCGATCAGCCCCAGCATTTT.

This clone was seen once. The chain links TRBV5-6 to TRBJ2-2; 12 nucleotides match TRBD2. This CDR3 region has 16 residues. The V and J ends lost 7 bases and 9 bases, in that order; junction bases with no gene match: 13. Germline V gene lookup returns CDR1 SGHDT and CDR2 YYEEEE. CDR3 nucleotides: TGTGCCAGCCAAGGCGGGCTAGCGGGGGGGCCTCGGGAGCTGTTTTTT. It encodes CASQGGLAGGPRELFF. Supplemented by reference TRBV5-6 and TRBJ2-2, the full variable domain reads DAGVTQSPTHLIKTRGQQVTLRCSPKSGHDTVSWYQQALGQGPQFIFQYYEEEERQRGNFPDRFSGHQFPNYSSELNVNALLLGDSALYLCASQGGLAGGPRELFFGEGSRLTVL.

This chain links TRBV12-5 with TRBJ1-2, with D tentatively TRBD1 (6 bases). This CDR3 region has 12 residues. Trimming left V 0 bases short and J 7 bases short, with 6 bases between. The V gene's germline CDR1 is LGHNT and CDR2 FRNRAP. Written as DNA, the CDR3 is TGTGCTAGTGGTTTGGTAGGGGGTGGCTACACCTTC. Translation: CASGLVGGGYTF.

This chain joins TRBV6-5 and TRBJ2-7; 10 bases are shared with TRBD1. CDR3 length: 15 residues. The J segment lost 7 bases and the V segment lost 4 bases, leaving 10 bases of the junction unmatched. Per the germline V gene, CDR1 is MNHEY and CDR2 is SVGAGI. In nucleotides, the CDR3 is TGTGCCAGCAGTTGGAGGGGGACAGGGGCGGGGGAGCAGTACTTC. This translates into CASSWRGTGAGEQYF.

The chain links TRBV19 to TRBJ1-4, with 9 positions matching TRBD1. The V and J ends lost 3 bases and 4 bases, in that order; junction bases with no gene match: 3. Germline V gives CDR1 LNHDA, CDR2 SQIVND (reference sequence). The CDR3 length is 15 residues. The CDR3 bases are TGTGCCAGTAGTATCGGGGACAGGGTTAATGAAAAACTGTTTTTT. It translates to CASSIGDRVNEKLFF.